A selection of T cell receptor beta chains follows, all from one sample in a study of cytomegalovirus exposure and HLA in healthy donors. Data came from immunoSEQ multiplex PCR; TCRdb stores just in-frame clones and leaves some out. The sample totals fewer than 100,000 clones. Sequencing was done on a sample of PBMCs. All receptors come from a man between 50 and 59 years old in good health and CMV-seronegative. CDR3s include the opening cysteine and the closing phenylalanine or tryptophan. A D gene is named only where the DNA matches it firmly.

CSVELVGESEQFF	-	TRBJ2-1	TRBV29-1
CASSSFRNQPQHF	-	TRBJ1-5	TRBV5-8
CASSDSHNEQFF	-	TRBJ2-1	TRBV18
CSVEGTGGVEQYF	TRBD1	-	TRBV29-1
CASLQGGQAGETQYF	TRBD1	TRBJ2-5	TRBV2
CASSVEGRGQPFYNEQFF	TRBD2	TRBJ2-1	TRBV9
CASSGGFSGANVLTF	-	TRBJ2-6	TRBV19
CASSATPGKNNEQFF	-	TRBJ2-1	TRBV9
CASSLTSRFSTDTQYF	TRBD2	TRBJ2-3	TRBV28
CASSIPQGATWNSPLHF	TRBD1	TRBJ1-6	TRBV19
CASSYKSEAFF	-	TRBJ1-1	TRBV4-2
CASSTQDTGFGTEAFF	-	TRBJ1-1	TRBV18
CAAYREGTGEQYF	-	TRBJ2-7	TRBV10-3
CASSLMLRQGVTGELFF	TRBD1	TRBJ2-2	TRBV28
CASSFRQAAYEQYF	-	-	TRBV6-6
CASSLGDRGYEQYF	TRBD1	TRBJ2-7	TRBV5-1
CASTQQGSGEQYF	-	TRBJ2-7	TRBV6-6
CASTRQGNTEAFF	TRBD1	TRBJ1-1	TRBV6-6
CAIGSQGAIGELFF	TRBD1	TRBJ2-2	TRBV10-3
CASSASLKGLVRDRGSPLHF	TRBD1	TRBJ1-6	TRBV27
CAIPGQGDEQFF	TRBD1	TRBJ2-1	TRBV10-3
CASSSTLSYNEQFF	-	TRBJ2-1	TRBV7-2
CASSRSQGRVPYTF	-	TRBJ1-2	TRBV9
CSVEQGSNQPQHF	-	TRBJ1-5	TRBV29-1
CASSQDPTGRYGYTF	-	TRBJ1-2	TRBV11-2
CASSKTGQGMVNEQFF	TRBD1	TRBJ2-1	TRBV7-9
CASSGSENYGYTF	-	TRBJ1-2	TRBV19
CASSLGRGAPTSTDTQYF	TRBD2	TRBJ2-3	TRBV27
CASSLGQTRNTIYF	TRBD1	TRBJ1-3	TRBV7-9
CASSQGRDRDTDEQYF	TRBD1	TRBJ2-7	TRBV4-2
CASSYMGTRTDTQYF	-	TRBJ2-3	TRBV6-5
CASSLDRGSSYNEQFF	TRBD1	TRBJ2-1	TRBV5-4
CAWSVGGPGELFF	-	TRBJ2-2	TRBV30
CASSSGHYSNQPQHF	-	TRBJ1-5	TRBV18
CASRPFDRAYEQYF	TRBD1	TRBJ2-7	TRBV19
CASSPKGGPSTDTQYF	-	TRBJ2-3	TRBV7-8
CASSLGGTGINYGYTF	TRBD1	TRBJ1-2	TRBV7-9
CASSFGTYNEQFF	-	TRBJ2-1	TRBV28
CASSPTGWTEAFF	-	TRBJ1-1	TRBV7-9
CASSRTGTGNTEAFF	TRBD1	TRBJ1-1	TRBV7-3
CASSFSGGNNEQFF	TRBD2	TRBJ2-1	TRBV7-3
CASSHIQSTDTQYF	-	TRBJ2-3	TRBV7-9
CASSLEAGTSGDEQYF	TRBD2	TRBJ2-7	TRBV5-1
CASSFIDRANYGYTF	TRBD1	TRBJ1-2	TRBV6-5
CASSLGRRGRYQETQYF	-	TRBJ2-5	TRBV7-9
CASSFEGGRGYTF	-	TRBJ1-2	TRBV7-7
CASSLGQGAIDEQFF	TRBD1	TRBJ2-1	TRBV11-1
CASSLGRGRDEQYF	TRBD1	TRBJ2-7	TRBV7-9
CASSSAGGPREQFF	TRBD2	TRBJ2-1	TRBV7-9
CASIFIDRANTGELFF	TRBD1	TRBJ2-2	TRBV6-4
CASSLVARNYGYTF	-	TRBJ1-2	TRBV7-2
CASSLVGEPQHF	-	TRBJ1-5	TRBV7-9
CATKSGGEAYNSPLHF	-	TRBJ1-6	TRBV5-4
CASSPQNVGDRGYYGYTF	TRBD1	TRBJ1-2	TRBV18
CASQQGRFGSNQPQHF	TRBD1	TRBJ1-5	TRBV28